These 24 T cell receptor beta chains originate from one sample sequenced in a study of regulatory T cells in long-lasting Graves disease. Noted time point: persistent/refractory GD, antithyroid drugs over 5 years with positive TRAb. RNA isolated from PBMCs was used to make the TCR library. Arm-PCR of CDR3 regions and iRepertoire HTBI primers were used to build TCR beta libraries. TCRdb processed the multiplex PCR reads anew with MiXCR; each CDR3 protein has one entry. The table has a few hundred thousand distinct CDR3 sequences, roughly 20% seen once. Sequenced here: peripheral blood mononuclear cells (PBMCs), sampled when the disease was refractory, from a patient treated with antithyroid drugs. Every receptor here comes from a woman in her thirties or forties with Graves disease.

This clonotype was observed at least ten times. V usage is TRBV29-1 and J usage is TRBJ2-5; 8 nucleotides agree with TRBD2. In germline, CDR1 is SQVTM, CDR2 ANQGSEA. The CDR3 length is 13 residues. V lost 6 bases to trimming and J lost 5 bases; unmatched junction nucleotides: 8. CDR3 sequence: CSVPRGGGETQYF. CDR3 sequence (DNA): TGCAGCGTACCCCGGGGGGGAGGGGAGACCCAGTACTTC.

A remark on this clonotype: This clone may be a read error of a much larger clone one base away. The chain uses TRBV6-5 and TRBJ1-5; TRBD1 matches 10 bases. The CDR3 is made up of 16 amino acids. Germline CDR1 and CDR2: MNHEY and SVGAGI. The CDR3 DNA follows: TGTGCCAGCGGTTACTTCTCGGGACAGGGGAATCAGCCCCAGCATTTT. As protein: CASGYFSGQGNQPQHF.

This clonotype was counted at least ten times. The V and J genes are TRBV7-2 and TRBJ2-7; unclear D gene. The CDR3 consists of 14 residues. Germline values: CDR1 SGHTA, CDR2 FQGNSA. Trimming removed 8 bases at V and 0 bases at J, with 14 bases between. CDR3 in amino acids: CASRYIGLSYEQYF. The CDR3 DNA follows: TGTGCCAGCCGATATATCGGTCTCTCCTACGAGCAGTACTTC.

This clonotype has only a few counts. This chain links TRBV20-1 with TRBJ1-5; possible D gene TRBD1, 5 bases. V was cut by 6 bases and J by 1 base, with 10 bases left in between. CDR1 is DFQATT, CDR2 SNEGSKA, per germline (reference sequence). The CDR3 length is 13 residues. The CDR3 DNA sequence: TGCAGTGCAAATCCAGGGAGCAATCAGCCCCAGCATTTT. Translating it yields CSANPGSNQPQHF.

This clonotype was observed many times. This chain uses TRBV27 with TRBJ2-5; possibly TRBD1 for D (6 bases). The CDR3 runs 13 residues. V was clipped by 6 bases and J by 4 bases, with 12 bases between them. Germline V gene lookup returns CDR1 MNHEY and CDR2 SMNVEV (reference sequence). The CDR3 nucleotides are TGTGCCAGCAGAATTCAGGGGCGAGAGACCCAGTACTTC. Its protein is CASRIQGRETQYF.

The V gene is TRBV28, the J gene TRBJ1-2; D gene unclear. This CDR3 contains 14 residues. Trimming pared 6 bases from V and 3 bases from J, leaving 14 bases between. CDR1 is MDHEN, CDR2 SYDVKM, per germline. CDR3 region: CASRRPGGDYGYTF. The DNA for the CDR3 is TGTGCCAGCAGACGACCGGGTGGGGACTATGGCTACACCTTC.

Of note for this clonotype: A much larger clone sits a single nucleotide away, making a read error possible. This chain links TRBV28 with TRBJ2-7, with 11 bases fitting TRBD2. CDR1 is MDHEN and CDR2 is SYDVKM in the germline V gene. CDR3 length: 16 residues. The chain's CDR3 is CASGLGTSGLSYEQYF. CDR3 bases: TGTGCCAGCGGTTTAGGGACTAGCGGCCTTTCCTACGAGCAGTACTTC.

This clonotype has ten or more counts. CDR3 bases: TGTGCCAGCAGTTCCGGACTAGCGGTCGTTGGGGCCCAGTACTTC. This translates into CASSSGLAVVGAQYF. The rearrangement joins TRBV27 to TRBJ2-5, with 10 bases aligning to TRBD2. The CDR3 extends over 15 amino acids. V lost 4 bases and J lost 9; bases outside the gene matches: 11. Germline V gene sequence: CDR1 MNHEY, CDR2 SMNVEV (reference sequence).

This clonotype was seen ten or more times. The rearrangement uses TRBV5-1 and TRBJ1-1, with D unclear. The CDR3 runs to 14 residues. The germline CDR1 and CDR2 sequences are SGHRS and YFSETQ. Trimming shortened V by 5 bases and J by 0 bases, and 11 bases separated the two germline ends. The CDR3 sequence: CASRTVDMNTEAFF. The CDR3 coding sequence is TGCGCCAGCAGGACGGTTGACATGAACACTGAAGCTTTCTTT. The whole variable domain, filled in from reference TRBV5-1 and TRBJ1-1, reads KAGVTQTPRYLIKTRGQQVTLSCSPISGHRSVSWYQQTPGQGLQFLFEYFSETQRNKGNFPGRFSGRQFSNSRSEMNVSTLELGDSALYLCASRTVDMNTEAFFGQGTRLTVV.

This clonotype showed up many times. V and J are TRBV2 and TRBJ1-5; 7 bases align to TRBD1. The CDR3 sequence is 14 residues long. V dropped 6 bases and J dropped 7; count of bases not matched to a gene: 9. The germline V gene has CDR1 SNHLY and CDR2 FYNNEI. CDR3 residues: CASSRGGLGQPQHF. For the CDR3, the DNA is TGTGCCAGCAGCAGGGGGGGGCTTGGGCAGCCCCAGCATTTT.

With respect to this clonotype: Its ends do not fully match the called genes, so a read error is possible. This chain joins TRBV11-2 and TRBJ2-2; the D call may be TRBD1 or TRBD2 (5 bases each). Germline values: CDR1 SGHAT, CDR2 FQNNGV. This CDR3 is built from 13 residues. The CDR3 loop is CASSFKGSGKLFF. CDR3 nucleotides: TGTGCCAGCAGCTTTAAGGGGTCCGGGAAGCTGTTTTTT.

This clonotype came up a few times. The chain joins TRBV19 to TRBJ2-7; D remains unclear. The germline CDR1 and CDR2 sequences are LNHDA and SQIVND (reference sequence). V gave up 2 bases and J gave up 4 bases, with 12 bases separating them. This CDR3 contains 14 residues. This CDR3 is CASSIRVLGYEQYF. CDR3 bases: TGTGCCAGTAGTATAAGGGTGCTGGGGTACGAGCAGTACTTC. The complete variable domain, with remaining parts taken from reference TRBV19 and TRBJ2-7, reads DGGITQSPKYLFRKEGQNVTLSCEQNLNHDAMYWYRQDPGQGLRLIYYSQIVNDFQKGDIAEGYSVSREKKESFPLTVTSAQKNPTAFYLCASSIRVLGYEQYFGPGTRLTVT.

This clonotype has at least ten counts. The V and J genes are TRBV2 and TRBJ1-4, with TRBD1 identical over 8 bases. The CDR3 is made up of 15 amino acids. The V and J ends lost 6 bases and 3 bases, in that order; junction bases with no gene match: 6. The germline CDR1 and CDR2 sequences are SNHLY and FYNNEI. In DNA form, the CDR3 reads TGTGCCAGCAGGGGAGGGACAGGACCTAATGAAAAACTGTTTTTT. Amino acid sequence: CASRGGTGPNEKLFF.

This clonotype was seen ten or more times. The V and J genes are TRBV20-1 and TRBJ2-1; TRBD2 matches 7 bases. Germline loops: CDR1 DFQATT, CDR2 SNEGSKA (reference sequence). V shed 1 base, J shed 8 bases, and the junction held 11 bases outside the gene matches. This CDR3 contains 15 residues. For the CDR3, the DNA is TGCAGTGCTAGAGGTCGGGGACTACCGTTCCATGAGCAGTTCTTC. Encoded protein: CSARGRGLPFHEQFF.

There are many counts of this clonotype. The chain is built from TRBV28 and TRBJ2-5, with a possible D match to TRBD2 (5 bases). The V and J ends lost 3 bases and 3 bases respectively, with 14 bases between them. The CDR3 length is 15 residues. Germline lookup yields CDR1 MDHEN and CDR2 SYDVKM. CDR3: CASSFGPRLKETQYF. The CDR3 nucleotides read TGTGCCAGCAGTTTTGGCCCTCGACTAAAAGAGACCCAGTACTTC.

This clonotype was seen only a few times. The chain joins TRBV6-1 to TRBJ2-5; D remains unclear. The CDR3 consists of 13 residues. The V gene lost 8 bases and the J gene lost 3 bases, with 13 bases spanning the gap. CDR1 is MNHNS and CDR2 is SASEGT in the germline V gene. CDR3 sequence: CASRSRPKETQYF. The DNA of the CDR3 is TGTGCCAGCCGTAGCCGTCCCAAAGAGACCCAGTACTTC.

This rearrangement joins TRBV3-1 to TRBJ1-2; D gene unclear. Germline V gene lookup returns CDR1 LGHDT and CDR2 YNNKEL (reference sequence). Trimming pared 6 bases from V and 3 bases from J, leaving 11 bases between. The CDR3 sequence is 13 residues long. The CDR3 DNA sequence: TGTGCCAGCAGTCAAAGGACCTACTATGGCTACACCTTC. Its translation: CASSQRTYYGYTF.

Regarding this clonotype: A single base separates this from a much larger clone, so it may be a read error. This CDR3 is missing its conserved last phenylalanine or tryptophan, likely due to a read error. V and J are TRBV6-1 and TRBJ1-2; D is possibly TRBD1 (5 bases). Germline CDR1 reads MNHNS; CDR2 reads SASEGT. Trimming stripped 6 bases from V and 9 bases from J, with 20 bases between. The CDR3 extends over 14 amino acids. This CDR3 is CASSSLGQGVRYTL. The CDR3 DNA sequence: TGTGCCAGCAGCTCCCTCGGGCAGGGTGTTCGCTACACCCTC.

The gene calls are TRBV24-1 and TRBJ2-5; D remains unclear. Germline V CDR1 and CDR2: KGHDR, SFDVKD. Trimming left V 3 bases short and J 7 bases short, with 11 bases between. The CDR3 is 13 residues long. In nucleotides, the CDR3 is TGTGCCACCAGTGATGGGTACACGCGGACCCAGTACTTC. Amino acids: CATSDGYTRTQYF.

This clonotype was seen a handful of times. One end of the junction varies from germline; a read error may be responsible. The V call is TRBV19, the J call TRBJ2-7; 7 bases align to TRBD1. CDR1 and CDR2 (germline): LNHDA, SQIVND (reference sequence). The CDR3 contains 15 residues. The CDR3 sequence is CPSKDRSERSYEQYF. The CDR3 DNA sequence: TGTCCCAGTAAGGACAGGTCCGAGCGATCCTACGAGCAGTACTTC.

The chain employs TRBV29-1 and TRBJ2-1; D may be TRBD1 (5 bases). Germline values: CDR1 SQVTM, CDR2 ANQGSEA. The CDR3 sequence is 15 residues long. Trimming removed 7 bases at V and 0 bases at J, with 16 bases between. For the CDR3, the DNA is TGCAGCGCCCCTGCACCAGGGCCCTCCTACAATGAGCAGTTCTTC. Its translation: CSAPAPGPSYNEQFF.

This clonotype was observed at least ten times. The chain links TRBV27 to TRBJ1-5; D not resolved. V gave up 2 bases and J gave up 6 bases, with 11 bases separating them. In germline, CDR1 is MNHEY, CDR2 SMNVEV (reference sequence). The CDR3 is 14 residues long. CDR3 in amino acids: CASSLAGNSQPQHF. CDR3 nucleotide sequence: TGTGCCAGCAGTTTAGCGGGGAATAGTCAGCCCCAGCATTTT.

This clonotype was picked up many times. This chain links TRBV24-1 with TRBJ1-4; D perhaps matches TRBD1 (5 bases). The V gene lost 2 bases and the J gene lost 8 bases, with 17 bases spanning the gap. In germline, CDR1 is KGHDR, CDR2 SFDVKD. This CDR3 comprises 16 residues. The CDR3 sequence is CATSDSRDQGVEKLFF. Written as DNA, the CDR3 is TGTGCCACCAGTGATTCCCGGGATCAGGGAGTGGAAAAACTGTTTTTT.

CDR3 loop: CASSDLLTSGRGEQFF. The DNA for the CDR3 is TGTGCCAGCAGTGACCTTCTGACTAGCGGGAGGGGTGAGCAGTTCTTC. The chain links TRBV2 to TRBJ2-1, with 14 bases matching TRBD2. Trimming took 3 bases from V and 9 from J; bases not matched to a gene: 7. Germline CDR1 reads SNHLY; CDR2 reads FYNNEI. The length of the CDR3 is 16 residues.